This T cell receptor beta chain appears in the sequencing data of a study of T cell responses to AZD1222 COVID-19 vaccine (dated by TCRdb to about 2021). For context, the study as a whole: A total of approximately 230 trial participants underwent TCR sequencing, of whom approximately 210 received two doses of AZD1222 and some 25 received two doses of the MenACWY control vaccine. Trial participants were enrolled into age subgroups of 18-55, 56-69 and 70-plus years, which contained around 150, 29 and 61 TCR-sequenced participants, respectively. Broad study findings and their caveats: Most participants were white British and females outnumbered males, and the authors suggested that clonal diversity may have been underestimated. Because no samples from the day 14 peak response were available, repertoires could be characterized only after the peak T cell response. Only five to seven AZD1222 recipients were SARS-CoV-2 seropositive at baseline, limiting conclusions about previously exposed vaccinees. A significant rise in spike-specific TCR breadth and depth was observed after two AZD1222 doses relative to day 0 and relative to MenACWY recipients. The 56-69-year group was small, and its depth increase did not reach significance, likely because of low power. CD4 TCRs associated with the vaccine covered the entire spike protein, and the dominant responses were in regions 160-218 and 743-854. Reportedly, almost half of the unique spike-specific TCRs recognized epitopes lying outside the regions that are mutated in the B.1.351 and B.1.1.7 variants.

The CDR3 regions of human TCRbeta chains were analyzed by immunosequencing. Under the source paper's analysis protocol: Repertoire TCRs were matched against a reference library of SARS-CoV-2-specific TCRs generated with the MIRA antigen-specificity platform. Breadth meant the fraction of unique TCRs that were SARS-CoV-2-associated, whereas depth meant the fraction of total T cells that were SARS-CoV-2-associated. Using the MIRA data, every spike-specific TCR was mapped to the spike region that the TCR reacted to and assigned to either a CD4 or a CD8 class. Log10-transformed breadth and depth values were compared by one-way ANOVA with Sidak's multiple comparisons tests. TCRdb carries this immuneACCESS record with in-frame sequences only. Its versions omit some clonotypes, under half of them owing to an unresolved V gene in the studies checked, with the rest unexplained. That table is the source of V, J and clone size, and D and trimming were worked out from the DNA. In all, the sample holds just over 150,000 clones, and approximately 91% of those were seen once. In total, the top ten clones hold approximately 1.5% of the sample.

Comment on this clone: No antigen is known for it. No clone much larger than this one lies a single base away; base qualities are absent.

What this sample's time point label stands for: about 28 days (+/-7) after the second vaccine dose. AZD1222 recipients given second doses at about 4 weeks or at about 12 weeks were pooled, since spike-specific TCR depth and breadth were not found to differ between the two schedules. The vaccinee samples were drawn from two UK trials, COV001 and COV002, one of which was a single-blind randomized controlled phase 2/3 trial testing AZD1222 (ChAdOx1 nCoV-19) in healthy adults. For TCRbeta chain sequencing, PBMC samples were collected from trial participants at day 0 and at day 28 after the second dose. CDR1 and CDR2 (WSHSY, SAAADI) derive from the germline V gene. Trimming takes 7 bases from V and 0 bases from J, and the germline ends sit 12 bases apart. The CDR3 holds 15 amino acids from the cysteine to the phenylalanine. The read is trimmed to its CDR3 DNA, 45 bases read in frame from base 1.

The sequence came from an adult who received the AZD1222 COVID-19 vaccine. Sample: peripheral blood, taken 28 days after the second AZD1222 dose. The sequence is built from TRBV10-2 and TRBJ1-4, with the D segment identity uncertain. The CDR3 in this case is CASKKGSATNEKLFF. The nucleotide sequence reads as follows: TGCGCCAGCAAGAAGGGATCGGCAACTAATGAAAAACTGTTTTTT.